The present T cell receptor beta chain was sequenced within a study of metastatic and nonmetastatic thyroid tumors. Trimming pared 3 bases from V and 4 bases from J, leaving 18 bases between. Germline V CDR1 and CDR2: DFQATT, SNEGSKA (reference sequence). The CDR3 contains 15 residues. This clone has ten or more counts. Patients had received no treatment of any kind before thyroid surgery. In the original analysis: What underpinned the distant-metastasis classifier for papillary thyroid cancer was the set of CDR3 differences across clinicopathological groups. TCRdb used MiXCR to call clones anew from the PCR reads. The V and J calls here are based on TCRdb, not the publication. The sample consists of approximately 21,000 clones, 15% to 20% of them appearing once.

The clonotype originates from a male donor with papillary thyroid cancer or a benign thyroid nodule (not recorded which). Some clones in this sample may be carry-over from other donors' samples. This chain joins TRBV20-1 and TRBJ1-1; maybe TRBD1 (5 bases). Sequenced material: blood. The CDR3 region has the DNA TGCAGTGCTAGGCAGCACTCAGGGTCGGCCACTGAAGCTTTCTTT. Its translation is CSARQHSGSATEAFF.